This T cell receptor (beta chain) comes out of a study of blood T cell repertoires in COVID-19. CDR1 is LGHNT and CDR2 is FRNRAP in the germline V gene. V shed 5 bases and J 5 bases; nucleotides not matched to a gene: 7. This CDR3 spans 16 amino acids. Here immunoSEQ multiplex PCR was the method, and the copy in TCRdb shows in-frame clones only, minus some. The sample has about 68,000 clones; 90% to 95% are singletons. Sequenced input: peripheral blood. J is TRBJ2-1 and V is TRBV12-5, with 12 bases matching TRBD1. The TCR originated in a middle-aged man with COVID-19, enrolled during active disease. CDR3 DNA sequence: TGTGCTAGTGGTCCCGGGACAGGGGGCGCCGACAATGAGCAGTTCTTC. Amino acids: CASGPGTGGADNEQFF.